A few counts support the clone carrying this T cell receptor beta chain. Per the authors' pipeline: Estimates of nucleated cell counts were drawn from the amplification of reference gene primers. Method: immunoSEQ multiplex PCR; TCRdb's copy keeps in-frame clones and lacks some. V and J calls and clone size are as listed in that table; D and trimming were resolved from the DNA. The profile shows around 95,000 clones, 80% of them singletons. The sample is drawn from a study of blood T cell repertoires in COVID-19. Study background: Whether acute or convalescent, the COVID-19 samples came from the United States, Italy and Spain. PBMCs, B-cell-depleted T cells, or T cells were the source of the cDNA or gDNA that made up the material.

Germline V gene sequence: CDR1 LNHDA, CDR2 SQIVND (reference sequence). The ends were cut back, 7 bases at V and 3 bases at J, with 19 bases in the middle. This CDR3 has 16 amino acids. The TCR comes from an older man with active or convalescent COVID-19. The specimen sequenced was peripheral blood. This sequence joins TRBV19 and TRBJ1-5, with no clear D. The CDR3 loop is CASTLWSPNNNQPQHF. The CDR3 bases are TGTGCCAGTACCCTATGGAGCCCGAACAACAATCAGCCCCAGCATTTT.